Listed here are 2 T cell receptor beta chains from one sample, sequenced in a study of T cells expressing NK-cell markers. TCRdb re-called the 5' RACE reads; one entry per CDR3 protein, DNA not given. The sample's table shows 130,000 to 150,000 distinct CDR3 sequences. Sequenced input: blood T cells: a sorted CD56 or NKG2C T cell subset, CD4+ or CD8+ T cells, or bulk PBMC T cells (not recorded which). The source is a man between 18 and 29 years old in good health.

This chain connects TRBV10-2 to TRBJ1-1. There are 14 residues in the CDR3. The V gene's germline CDR1 is WSHSY and CDR2 SAAADI. CDR3 sequence reads: CASSASAMNTEAFF.

This chain links TRBV5-5 with TRBJ2-1; TCRdb selects TRBD1, and the lack of DNA leaves this call unchecked. Per the germline V gene, CDR1 is SGHKS and CDR2 is YYEKEE (reference sequence). This CDR3 is built from 14 residues. The CDR3 spells CASSGGGAINEQFF.